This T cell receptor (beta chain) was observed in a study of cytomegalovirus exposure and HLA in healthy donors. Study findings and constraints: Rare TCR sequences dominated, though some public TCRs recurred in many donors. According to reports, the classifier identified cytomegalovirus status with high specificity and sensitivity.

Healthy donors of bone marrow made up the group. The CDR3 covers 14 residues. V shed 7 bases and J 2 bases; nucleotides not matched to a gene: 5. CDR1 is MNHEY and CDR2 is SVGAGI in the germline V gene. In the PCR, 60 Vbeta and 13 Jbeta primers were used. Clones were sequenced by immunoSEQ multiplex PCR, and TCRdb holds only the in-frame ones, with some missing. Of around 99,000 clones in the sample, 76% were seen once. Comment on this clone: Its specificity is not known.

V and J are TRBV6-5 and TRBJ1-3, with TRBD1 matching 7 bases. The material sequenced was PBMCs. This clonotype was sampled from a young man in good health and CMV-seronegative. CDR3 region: CASTPDRAGNTIYF. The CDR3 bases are TGTGCCAGCACCCCCGACAGGGCTGGAAACACCATATATTTT.